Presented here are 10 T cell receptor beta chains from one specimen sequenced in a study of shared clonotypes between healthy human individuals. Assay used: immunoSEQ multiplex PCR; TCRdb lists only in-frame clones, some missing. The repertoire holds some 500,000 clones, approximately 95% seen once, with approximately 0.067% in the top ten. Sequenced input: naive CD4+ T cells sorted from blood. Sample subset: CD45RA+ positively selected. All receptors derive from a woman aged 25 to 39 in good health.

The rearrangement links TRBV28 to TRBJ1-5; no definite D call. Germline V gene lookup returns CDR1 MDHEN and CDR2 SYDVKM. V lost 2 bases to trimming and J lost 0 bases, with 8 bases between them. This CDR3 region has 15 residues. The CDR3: CASSLRYGSNQPQHF. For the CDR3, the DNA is TGTGCCAGCAGTTTAAGGTACGGTAGCAATCAGCCCCAGCATTTT.

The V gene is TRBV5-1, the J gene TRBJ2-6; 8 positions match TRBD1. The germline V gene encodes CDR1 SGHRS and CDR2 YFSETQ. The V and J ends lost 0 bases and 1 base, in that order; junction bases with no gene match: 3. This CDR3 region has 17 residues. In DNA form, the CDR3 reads TGCGCCAGCAGCTTGGCAGGGGGCGGGTCTGGGGCCAACGTCCTGACTTTC. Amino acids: CASSLAGGGSGANVLTF. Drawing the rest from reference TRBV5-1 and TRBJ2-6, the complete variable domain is KAGVTQTPRYLIKTRGQQVTLSCSPISGHRSVSWYQQTPGQGLQFLFEYFSETQRNKGNFPGRFSGRQFSNSRSEMNVSTLELGDSALYLCASSLAGGGSGANVLTFGAGSRLTVL.

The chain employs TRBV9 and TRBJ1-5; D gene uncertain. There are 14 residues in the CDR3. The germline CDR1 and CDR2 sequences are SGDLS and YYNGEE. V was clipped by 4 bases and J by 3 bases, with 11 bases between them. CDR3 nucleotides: TGTGCCAGCAGCCAATCGTCCTTCAATCAGCCCCAGCATTTT. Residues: CASSQSSFNQPQHF.

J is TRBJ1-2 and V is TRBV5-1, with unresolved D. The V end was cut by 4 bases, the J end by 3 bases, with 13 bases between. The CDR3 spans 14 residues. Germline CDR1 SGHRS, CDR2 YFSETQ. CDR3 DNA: TGCGCCAGCAGCACAACGTTTGGGGACTATGGCTACACCTTC. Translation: CASSTTFGDYGYTF.

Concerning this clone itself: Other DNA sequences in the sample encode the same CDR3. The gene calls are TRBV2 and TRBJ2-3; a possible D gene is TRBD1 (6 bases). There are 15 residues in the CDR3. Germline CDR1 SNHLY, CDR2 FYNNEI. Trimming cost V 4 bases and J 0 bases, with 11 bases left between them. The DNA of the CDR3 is TGTGCCAGCAGTGGACCGGGACAAAGCACAGATACGCAGTATTTT. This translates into CASSGPGQSTDTQYF.

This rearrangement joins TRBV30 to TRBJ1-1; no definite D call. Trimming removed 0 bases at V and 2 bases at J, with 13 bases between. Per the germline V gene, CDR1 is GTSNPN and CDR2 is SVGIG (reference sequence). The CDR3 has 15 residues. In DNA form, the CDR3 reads TGTGCCTGGAGTGTACCGATGGACGGTAACACTGAAGCTTTCTTT. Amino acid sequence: CAWSVPMDGNTEAFF.

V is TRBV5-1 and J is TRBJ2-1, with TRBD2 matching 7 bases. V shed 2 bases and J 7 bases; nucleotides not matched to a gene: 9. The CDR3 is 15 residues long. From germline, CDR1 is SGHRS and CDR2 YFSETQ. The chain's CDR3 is CASSFVWTRGNEQFF. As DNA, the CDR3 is TGCGCCAGCAGCTTCGTCTGGACTAGGGGTAATGAGCAGTTCTTC.

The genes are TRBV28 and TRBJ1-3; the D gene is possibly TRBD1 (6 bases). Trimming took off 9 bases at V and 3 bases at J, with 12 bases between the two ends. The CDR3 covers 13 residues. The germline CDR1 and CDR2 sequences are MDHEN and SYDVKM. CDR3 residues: CASQGGSGNTIYF. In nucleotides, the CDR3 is TGTGCCAGTCAAGGGGGGAGTGGAAACACCATATATTTT.

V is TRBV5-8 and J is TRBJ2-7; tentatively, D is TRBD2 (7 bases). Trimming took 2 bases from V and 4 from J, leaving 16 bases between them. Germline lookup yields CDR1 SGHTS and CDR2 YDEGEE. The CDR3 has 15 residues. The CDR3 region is CASSFLGGADYEQYF. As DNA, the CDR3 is TGTGCCAGCAGCTTTTTAGGGGGGGCCGATTACGAGCAGTACTTC.

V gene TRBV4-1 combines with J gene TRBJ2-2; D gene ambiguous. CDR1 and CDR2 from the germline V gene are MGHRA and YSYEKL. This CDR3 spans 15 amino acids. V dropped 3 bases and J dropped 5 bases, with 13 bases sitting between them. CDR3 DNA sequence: TGCGCCAGCAGCCAGGACCCTGGACCGACCGGGGAGCTGTTTTTT. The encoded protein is CASSQDPGPTGELFF.